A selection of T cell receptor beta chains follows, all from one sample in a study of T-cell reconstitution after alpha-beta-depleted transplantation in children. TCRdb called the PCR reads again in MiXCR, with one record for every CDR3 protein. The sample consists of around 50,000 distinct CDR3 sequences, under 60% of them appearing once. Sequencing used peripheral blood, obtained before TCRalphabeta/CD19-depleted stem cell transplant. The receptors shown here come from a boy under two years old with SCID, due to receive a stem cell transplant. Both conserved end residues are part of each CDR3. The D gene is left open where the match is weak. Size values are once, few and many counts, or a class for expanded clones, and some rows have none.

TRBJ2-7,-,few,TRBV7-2,TGTGCCAGCAGCTTAAACCGACAGTACGAGCAGTACTTC,CASSLNRQYEQYF
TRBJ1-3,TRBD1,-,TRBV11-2,TGTGCCAGCAGCTTAACCGGGACAGGGAGTGGAAACACCATATATTTT,CASSLTGTGSGNTIYF
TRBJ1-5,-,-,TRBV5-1,TGCGCCAGCAGCCCGGATCTGGGAGGTAGCCTCCAGCCCCAGCATTTT,CASSPDLGGSLQPQHF
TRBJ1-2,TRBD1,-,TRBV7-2,TGTGCCAGCAGCCGTACAGGGGCGGAGAACTATGGCTACACCTTC,CASSRTGAENYGYTF
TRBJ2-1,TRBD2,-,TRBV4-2,TGTGCCAGCAGCCAAGAACTAGCGGGGGGCTACAATGAGCAGTTCTTC,CASSQELAGGYNEQFF
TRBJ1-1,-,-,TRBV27,TGTGCCAGCAGTGGCGCGATACAGGGAAATCGTGCTTTCTTT,CASSGAIQGNRAFF
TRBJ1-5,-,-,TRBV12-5,TGTGCTAGTGGTTTGGAGGCCCAAGAGGGTCAGCCCCAGCATTTT,CASGLEAQEGQPQHF
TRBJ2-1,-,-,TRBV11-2,TGTGCCAGCAGCTTAGATTTTAGCTCCTACAATGAGCAGTTCTTC,CASSLDFSSYNEQFF
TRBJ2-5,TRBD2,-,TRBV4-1,TGCGCCAGCAGCCGCGGGCGGTGGAGCGGGGATCCTCAAGAGACCCAGTACTTC,CASSRGRWSGDPQETQYF
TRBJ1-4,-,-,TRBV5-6,TGTGCCAGCAGCTTGCGGCCACTTATTAATGAAAAACTGTTTTTT,CASSLRPLINEKLFF
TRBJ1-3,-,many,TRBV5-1,TGCGCCAGCAGCTTCGACAGTTTCTCTGGAAACACCATATATTTT,CASSFDSFSGNTIYF
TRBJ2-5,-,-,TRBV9,TGTGCCAGCAGCGTAGGAGTGTCTTGGGGAGAGACCCAGTACTTC,CASSVGVSWGETQYF
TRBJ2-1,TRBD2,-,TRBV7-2,TGTGCCAGCAGCCCAGCGGGGGGGCGGGATGAGCAGTTCTTC,CASSPAGGRDEQFF
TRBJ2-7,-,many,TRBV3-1,TGTGCCAGCAGCCCGGGGGCGGGGTACGAGCAGTACTTC,CASSPGAGYEQYF
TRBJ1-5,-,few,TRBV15,TGTGCCACCAGCAGAGACGGTGGGCAGCCCCAGCATTTT,CATSRDGGQPQHF
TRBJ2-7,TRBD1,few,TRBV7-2,TGTGCCAGCAGCTTTACAGGGGCCGAGCAGTACTTC,CASSFTGAEQYF
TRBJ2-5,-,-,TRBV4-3,TGCGCCAGCAGCCCGGGACCCGGACGACAAGAGACCCAGTACTTC,CASSPGPGRQETQYF
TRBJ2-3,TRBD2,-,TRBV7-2,TGTGCCAGCAGCCTACAAGCGGGGGCGGCAGATACGCAGTATTTT,CASSLQAGAADTQYF
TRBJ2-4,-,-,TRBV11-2,TGTGCCAGCAGCTTAGTATCCGTAGCGGATGTAGCCAAAAACATTCAGTACTTC,CASSLVSVADVAKNIQYF
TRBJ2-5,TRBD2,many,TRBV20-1,TGCAGTGCCCGGTCGGCTAGCGGGGGGGAGGGCCCCCAAGAGACCCAGTACTTC,CSARSASGGEGPQETQYF
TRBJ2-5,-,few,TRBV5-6,TGTGCCAGCAGCTTTTTGGGCAGCCAAGAGACCCAGTACTTC,CASSFLGSQETQYF
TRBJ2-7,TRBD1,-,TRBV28,TGTGCCAGCACCCAGCAGGGGGTGGGGTACGAGCAGTACTTC,CASTQQGVGYEQYF
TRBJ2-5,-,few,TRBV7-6,TGTGCCAGCAGCTCAGGCACAGGGCAGGCAGGGGAGACCCAGTACTTC,CASSSGTGQAGETQYF
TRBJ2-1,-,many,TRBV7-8,TGTGCCAGCAGCTTACCCGCCGGGAAAAACTACAATGAGCAGTTCTTC,CASSLPAGKNYNEQFF
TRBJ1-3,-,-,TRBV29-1,TGCAGCGTTCGGCCGGGGGGAGGAAACACCATATATTTT,CSVRPGGGNTIYF
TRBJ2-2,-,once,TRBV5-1,TGCGCCAGCAGCTTGGACCACCTCAGGAACACCGGGGAGCTGTTTTTT,CASSLDHLRNTGELFF
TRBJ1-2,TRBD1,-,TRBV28,TGTGCCAGCAGCTCGACAGGGGCCGCCTGGGACCATGGCTACACCTTC,CASSSTGAAWDHGYTF
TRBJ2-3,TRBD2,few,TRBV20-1,TGCAGTGCTAGAACCGGAGCGGGGGTGGCGCAGTATTTT,CSARTGAGVAQYF
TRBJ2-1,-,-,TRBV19,TGTGCCAGTAGTACTCCTTGGGGAGCAACTTCCTACAATGAGCAGTTCTTC,CASSTPWGATSYNEQFF
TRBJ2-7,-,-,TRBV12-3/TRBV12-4,TGTGCCAGCAGCCCGGACGAAAGCTCCTACGAGCAGTACTTC,CASSPDESSYEQYF
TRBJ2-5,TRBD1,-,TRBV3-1,TGTGCCAGCAGCCAGCGACAAGACAGGGGGACCGAGACCCAGTACTTC,CASSQRQDRGTETQYF
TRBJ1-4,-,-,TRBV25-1,TGTGCCAGCAGTGGGACGTACCGTAATGAAAAACTGTTTTTT,CASSGTYRNEKLFF
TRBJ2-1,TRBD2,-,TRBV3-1,TGTGCCAGCTGCCAGGCCGGGACTAGCGGGGGGAGGAGTGAGCAGTTCTTC,CASCQAGTSGGRSEQFF
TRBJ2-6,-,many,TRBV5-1,TGCGCCAGCAGAAGGGGCAGCACTGAGACTGGGGCCAACGTCCTGACTTTC,CASRRGSTETGANVLTF
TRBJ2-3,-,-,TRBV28,TGTGACACCCTTTCCGGGACACCGAACGTCGGAGCCCAGTATTTT,CDTLSGTPNVGAQYF
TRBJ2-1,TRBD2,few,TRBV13,TGTGCCAGCAGCCCAAGCGGGGGGGCGATCAATGAGCAGTTCTTC,CASSPSGGAINEQFF
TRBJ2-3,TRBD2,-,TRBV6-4,TGTGCCAGCAGTGGCTCCGGGGGGGCAGCGGATACGCAGTATTTT,CASSGSGGAADTQYF
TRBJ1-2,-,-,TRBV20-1,TGCAGTGCTAGGGAGGGAGTTAACTATGGCTACACCTTC,CSAREGVNYGYTF
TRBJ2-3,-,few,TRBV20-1,TGCAGTGCCCCCGAAAGGGGGGGCCTGGGAGATACGCAGTATTTT,CSAPERGGLGDTQYF
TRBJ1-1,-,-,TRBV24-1,TGTGCCACCAGTCCGGGGATGGGAAAGAACACTGAAGCTTTCTTT,CATSPGMGKNTEAFF
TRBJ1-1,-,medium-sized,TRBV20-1,TGCAGTGCTAGAGTGAACACTGAAGCTTTCTTT,CSARVNTEAFF
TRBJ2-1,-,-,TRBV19,TGTGCCAGTAGTCGAAAGGGCTACAATGAGCAGTTCTTC,CASSRKGYNEQFF
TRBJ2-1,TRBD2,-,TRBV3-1,TGTGCCAGCAGCCCGGGACTAGCGGGGGCTTTCGAGCAGTTCTTC,CASSPGLAGAFEQFF
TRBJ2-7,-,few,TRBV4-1,TGCGCCAGCAGCCAAGCTGGGATATTGAGCGGTGGGAGAGGAGAGCAGTACTTC,CASSQAGILSGGRGEQYF
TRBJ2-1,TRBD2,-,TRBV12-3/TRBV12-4,TGTGCCAGCAGCCCTGGGGGGGTCTCCTACAATGAGCAGTTCTTC,CASSPGGVSYNEQFF
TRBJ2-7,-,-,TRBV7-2,TGTGCCAGCAGCTTACCCTCCTACGAGCAGTACTTC,CASSLPSYEQYF
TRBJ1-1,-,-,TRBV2,TGTGCCAGCAGTGCCCCCGCCCTGATGGTGAACACTGAAGCTTTCTTT,CASSAPALMVNTEAFF
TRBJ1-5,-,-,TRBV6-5,TGTGCCAGCAGTTACTCGAAAGACCATCGAGGCAATCAGCCCCAGCATTTT,CASSYSKDHRGNQPQHF
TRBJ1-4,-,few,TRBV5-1,TGCGCCAGCAGCTTCTCTGGGGGAAATGAAAAACTGTTTTTT,CASSFSGGNEKLFF
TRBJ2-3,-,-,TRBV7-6,TGTGCCAGCAGCTTAGCGGTGGGCACAGATACGCAGTATTTT,CASSLAVGTDTQYF
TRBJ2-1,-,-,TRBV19,TGTGCCAGTAGGGCCAACTCCTACAATGAGCAGTTCTTC,CASRANSYNEQFF
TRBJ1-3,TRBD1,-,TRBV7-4,TGTGCCAGCAGCTATGACAGGGCCGATCTGAACACCATATATTTT,CASSYDRADLNTIYF
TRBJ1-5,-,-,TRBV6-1,TGTGCCAGCCGCCCCGCGCCGACTGGTCAGCCCCAGCATTTT,CASRPAPTGQPQHF
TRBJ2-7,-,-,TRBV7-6,TGTGCCAGCAGCCATCTTGACACCCCCTACGAGCAGTACTTC,CASSHLDTPYEQYF
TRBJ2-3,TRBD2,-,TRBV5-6,TGTGCCAGCAGTTCGCCGGGACTAGCGGCGACCACAGATACGCAGTATTTT,CASSSPGLAATTDTQYF
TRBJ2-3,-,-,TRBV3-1,TGTGCCAGCAGCCAGGAGGGGAGAGTCACAGATACGCAGTATTTT,CASSQEGRVTDTQYF
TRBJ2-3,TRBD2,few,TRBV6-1,TGTGCCTCCTCAACCGGGGCTAGCGGGGGGGCCAGTACGCAGTATTTT,CASSTGASGGASTQYF
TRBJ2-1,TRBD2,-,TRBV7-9,TGTGCCAGCAGCTTACGCGGGGGGGCCTCCAATGAGCAGTTCTTC,CASSLRGGASNEQFF
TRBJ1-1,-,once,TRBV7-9,TGTGCCAGCTACGCGACAGCTGGGTTGAACACTGAAGCTTTCTTT,CASYATAGLNTEAFF
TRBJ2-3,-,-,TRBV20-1,TGCAGTGCTAGCGGGGTGAGCACAGATACGCAGTATTTT,CSASGVSTDTQYF